This entry concerns a single T cell receptor (beta chain). Germline assignment: CDR1 LNHDA and CDR2 SQIVND (reference sequence). The CDR3 is made up of 14 amino acids. Trimming took off 7 bases at V and 2 bases at J, with 12 bases between the two ends. The sample belongs to a study of blood T cell repertoires in COVID-19. On the study more broadly: Sample material is recorded as cDNA or gDNA derived from T cells, B-cell-depleted T cells, or PBMCs.

Produced via immunoSEQ multiplex PCR; TCRdb's table is partial and in-frame only. The sample holds over 200,000 clones; 85% are singletons and the top ten take roughly a sixth. Sequencing was carried out using PBMCs or T cells enriched from blood (not recorded which). This clonotype was obtained from a man between 35 and 55 years old who had recovered from COVID-19. V and J are TRBV19 and TRBJ1-5; D unresolved. This chain's CDR3 is CASIDYNGNQPQHF. In DNA form, the CDR3 reads TGTGCCAGTATCGATTACAACGGCAATCAGCCCCAGCATTTT.